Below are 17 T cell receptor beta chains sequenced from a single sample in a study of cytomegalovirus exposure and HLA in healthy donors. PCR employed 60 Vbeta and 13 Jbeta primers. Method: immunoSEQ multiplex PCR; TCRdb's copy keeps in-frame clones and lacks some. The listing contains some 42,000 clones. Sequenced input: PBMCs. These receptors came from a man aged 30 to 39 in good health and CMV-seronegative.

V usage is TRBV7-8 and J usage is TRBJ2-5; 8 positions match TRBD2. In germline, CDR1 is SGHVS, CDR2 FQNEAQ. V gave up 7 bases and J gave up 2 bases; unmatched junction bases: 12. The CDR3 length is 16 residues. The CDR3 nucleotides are TGTGCCAGCAAGATGTATAGCGGGGCCAATCAAGAGACCCAGTACTTC. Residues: CASKMYSGANQETQYF.

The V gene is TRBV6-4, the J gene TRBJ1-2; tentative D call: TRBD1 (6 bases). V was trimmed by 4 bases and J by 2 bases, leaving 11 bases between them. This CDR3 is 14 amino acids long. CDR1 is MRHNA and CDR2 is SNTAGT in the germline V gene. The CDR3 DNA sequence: TGTGCCAGCAGTGCCAGGGGAGAAAACTATGGCTACACCTTC. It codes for CASSARGENYGYTF.

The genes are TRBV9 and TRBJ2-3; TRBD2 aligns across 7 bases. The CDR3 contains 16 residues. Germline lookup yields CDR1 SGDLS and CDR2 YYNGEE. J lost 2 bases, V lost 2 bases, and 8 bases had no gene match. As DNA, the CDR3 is TGTGCCAGCAGCGTTGAAGCGGGGTATTCCACAGATACGCAGTATTTT. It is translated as CASSVEAGYSTDTQYF.

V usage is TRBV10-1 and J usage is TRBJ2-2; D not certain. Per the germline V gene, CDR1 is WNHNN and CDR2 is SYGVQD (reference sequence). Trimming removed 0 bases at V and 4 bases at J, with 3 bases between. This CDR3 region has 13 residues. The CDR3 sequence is CASSESSTGELFF. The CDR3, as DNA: TGCGCCAGCAGTGAGTCCTCCACCGGGGAGCTGTTTTTT.

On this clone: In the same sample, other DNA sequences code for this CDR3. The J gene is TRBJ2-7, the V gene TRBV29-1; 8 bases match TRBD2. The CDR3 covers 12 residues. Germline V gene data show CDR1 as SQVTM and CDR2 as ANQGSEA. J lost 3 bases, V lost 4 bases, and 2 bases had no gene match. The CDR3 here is CSVVAGGYEQYF. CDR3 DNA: TGCAGCGTTGTGGCGGGAGGCTACGAGCAGTACTTC.

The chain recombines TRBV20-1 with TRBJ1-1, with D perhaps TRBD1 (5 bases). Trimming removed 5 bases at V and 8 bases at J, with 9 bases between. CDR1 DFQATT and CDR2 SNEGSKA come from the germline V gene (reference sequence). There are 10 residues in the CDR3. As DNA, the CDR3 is TGCAGTGCTCGGAACAGGGAAGCTTTCTTT. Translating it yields CSARNREAFF.

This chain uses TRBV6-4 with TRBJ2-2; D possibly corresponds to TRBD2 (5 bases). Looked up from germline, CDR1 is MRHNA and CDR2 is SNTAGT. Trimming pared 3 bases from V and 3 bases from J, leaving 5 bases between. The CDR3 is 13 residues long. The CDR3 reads CASSERDTGELFF. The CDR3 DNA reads TGTGCCAGCAGTGAGCGGGACACCGGGGAGCTGTTTTTT.

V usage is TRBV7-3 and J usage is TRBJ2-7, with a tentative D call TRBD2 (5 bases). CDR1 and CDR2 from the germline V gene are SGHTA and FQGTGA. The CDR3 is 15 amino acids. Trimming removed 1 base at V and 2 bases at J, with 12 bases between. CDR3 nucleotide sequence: TGTGCCAGCAGCTTAAACGCGGGTTCCCCCTACGAGCAGTACTTC. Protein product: CASSLNAGSPYEQYF.

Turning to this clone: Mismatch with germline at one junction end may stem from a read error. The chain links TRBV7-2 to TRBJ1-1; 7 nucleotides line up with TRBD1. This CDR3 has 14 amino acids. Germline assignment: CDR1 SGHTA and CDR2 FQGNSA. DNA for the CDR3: TGTGCCAGCAGGAGGGACAGCATGAACACCGAAGCTTTCTTT. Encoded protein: CASRRDSMNTEAFF.

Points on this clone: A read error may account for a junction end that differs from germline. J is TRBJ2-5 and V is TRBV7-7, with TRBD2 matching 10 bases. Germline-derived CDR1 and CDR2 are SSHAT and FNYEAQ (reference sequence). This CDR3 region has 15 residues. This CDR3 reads CASSLRTSGQETQYF. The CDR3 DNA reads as TGTGCTAGCAGCTTGCGGACTAGCGGCCAAGAGACCCAGTACTTC.

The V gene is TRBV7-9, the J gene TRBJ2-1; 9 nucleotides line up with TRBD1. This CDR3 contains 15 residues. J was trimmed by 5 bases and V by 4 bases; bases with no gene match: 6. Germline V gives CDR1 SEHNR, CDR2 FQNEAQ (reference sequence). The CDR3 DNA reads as TGTGCCAGCAGCTACGGACAGGGGCTCGACAATGAGCAGTTCTTC. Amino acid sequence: CASSYGQGLDNEQFF.

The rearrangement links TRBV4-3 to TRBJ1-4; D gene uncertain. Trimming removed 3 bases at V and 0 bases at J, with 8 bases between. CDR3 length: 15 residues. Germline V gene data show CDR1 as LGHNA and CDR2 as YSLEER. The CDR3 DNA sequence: TGCGCCAGCAGCCAGTCCCCAGCAACTAATGAAAAACTGTTTTTT. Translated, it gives CASSQSPATNEKLFF.

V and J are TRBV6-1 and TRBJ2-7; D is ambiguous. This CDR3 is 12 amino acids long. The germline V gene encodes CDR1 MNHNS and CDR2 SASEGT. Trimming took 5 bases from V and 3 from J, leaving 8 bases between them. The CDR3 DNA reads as TGTGCCAGCAGTTTTACTGTCTACGAGCAGTACTTC. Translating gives CASSFTVYEQYF.

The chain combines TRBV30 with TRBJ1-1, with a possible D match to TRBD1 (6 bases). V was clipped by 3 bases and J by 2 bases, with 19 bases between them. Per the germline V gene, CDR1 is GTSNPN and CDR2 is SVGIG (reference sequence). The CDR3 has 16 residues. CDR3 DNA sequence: TGTGCCTGGAGAGCATTATGGGGGGGGCCAAACACTGAAGCTTTCTTT. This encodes CAWRALWGGPNTEAFF.

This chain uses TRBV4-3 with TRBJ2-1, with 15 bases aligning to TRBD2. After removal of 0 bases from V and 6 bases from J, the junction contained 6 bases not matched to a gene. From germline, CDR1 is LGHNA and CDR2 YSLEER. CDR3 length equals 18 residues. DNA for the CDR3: TGCGCCAGCAGCCAAGACCCGGGACTAGCGGGAGGAGGCAATGAGCAGTTCTTC. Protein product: CASSQDPGLAGGGNEQFF.

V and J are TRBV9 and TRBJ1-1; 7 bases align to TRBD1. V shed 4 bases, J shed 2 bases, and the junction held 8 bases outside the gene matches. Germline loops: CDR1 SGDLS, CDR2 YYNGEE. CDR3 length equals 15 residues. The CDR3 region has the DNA TGTGCCAGCAGCCTCCTGACAGGGACCAACACTGAAGCTTTCTTT. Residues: CASSLLTGTNTEAFF.

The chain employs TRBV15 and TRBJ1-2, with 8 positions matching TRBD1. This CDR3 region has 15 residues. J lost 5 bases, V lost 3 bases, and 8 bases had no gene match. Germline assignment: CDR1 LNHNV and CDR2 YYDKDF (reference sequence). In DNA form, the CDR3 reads TGTGCCACCAGCAGGGCCGGGACAGGAACGTATGGCTACACCTTC. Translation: CATSRAGTGTYGYTF.